Following are 29 T cell receptor beta chains from one sample sequenced in a study of blood T cell repertoires in COVID-19. Assay: immunoSEQ multiplex PCR; the TCRdb copy retains only in-frame clones and omits some. The sample lists about 160,000 clones, over 80% occurring once. The specimen sequenced was peripheral blood. These receptor sequences come from a woman aged 55-70 years who had recovered from COVID-19.

The chain combines TRBV7-2 with TRBJ2-1; 12 bases fit TRBD1. Per germline, CDR1 SGHTA and CDR2 FQGNSA. This CDR3 comprises 16 residues. Germline trimming cut 1 base from V and 8 bases from J; bases unmatched to any gene: 6. In DNA, the CDR3 is TGTGCCAGCAGCTTAGTATCGGGACAGGGGGCCGATGAGCAGTTCTTC. This sequence encodes CASSLVSGQGADEQFF.

This chain uses TRBV4-2 with TRBJ1-5, with D tentatively TRBD1 (6 bases). The V gene's germline CDR1 is LGHNA and CDR2 YNFKEQ. V was cut by 4 bases and J by 2 bases, with 15 bases left in between. The CDR3 runs 16 residues. CDR3 residues: CASSPLTGRGNQPQHF. The CDR3 DNA reads as TGTGCCAGCAGCCCCCTGACAGGCCGAGGCAATCAGCCCCAGCATTTT.

Comments on this clone: Other nucleotide sequences in the sample specify the same CDR3. The chain has TRBV3-1 (or the pseudogene TRBV3-2) and TRBJ1-6, with unresolved D. The CDR3 covers 13 residues. Per germline, CDR1 LGHDT and CDR2 YNNKEL (reference sequence). The germline V and J ends were trimmed by 1 base and 6 bases, with 4 bases remaining between them. The CDR3 sequence: CASSQGANSPLHF. CDR3 DNA sequence: TGTGCCAGCAGCCAAGGGGCTAATTCACCCCTCCACTTT.

About this clone: Distinct nucleotide sequences in the sample also encode this CDR3. The chain is built from TRBV5-1 and TRBJ2-3; TRBD2 aligns across 7 bases. The V segment lost 0 bases and the J segment 1 base; nucleotides outside the gene matches: 2. CDR3 size: 15 residues. The germline V gene encodes CDR1 SGHRS and CDR2 YFSETQ. The CDR3 nucleotides read TGCGCCAGCAGCTTGGGGCTAGCGGGCACAGATACGCAGTATTTT. It codes for CASSLGLAGTDTQYF.

The rearrangement joins TRBV6-2 or TRBV6-3 to TRBJ2-3; D is undetermined. The germline V gene encodes CDR1 MNHEY and CDR2 SVGEGT. Trimming took off 0 bases at V and 0 bases at J, with 10 bases between the two ends. The CDR3 has 16 amino acids. This CDR3 reads CASSYSRVASTDTQYF. The CDR3 DNA sequence: TGTGCCAGCAGTTACTCGAGAGTTGCAAGCACAGATACGCAGTATTTT.

The rearrangement joins TRBV4-2 to TRBJ1-2; 7 bases map to TRBD1. Germline V gene data show CDR1 as LGHNA and CDR2 as YNFKEQ. V lost 0 bases, J lost 4 bases, and 2 bases stayed unmatched. The CDR3 consists of 14 residues. Here the CDR3 DNA reads TGTGCCAGCAGCCAAGAAGAGGGGGCCTATGGCTACACCTTC. Its translation: CASSQEEGAYGYTF.

V is TRBV7-8 and J is TRBJ2-2; 8 bases map to TRBD2. V trimming: 5 bases; J trimming: 0 bases; junction bases outside the gene matches: 2. The CDR3 extends over 15 amino acids. CDR1 SGHVS and CDR2 FQNEAQ come from the germline V gene. The CDR3 is CASSPGGANTGELFF. CDR3 in DNA: TGTGCCAGCAGCCCGGGGGGGGCGAACACCGGGGAGCTGTTTTTT.

The genes are TRBV6-5 and TRBJ2-7; D uncertain. Trimming removed 2 bases at V and 12 bases at J, with 11 bases between. CDR1 MNHEY and CDR2 SVGAGI come from the germline V gene. CDR3 length equals 11 residues. CDR3 in amino acids: CASSYQENTYF. The CDR3 DNA sequence: TGTGCCAGCAGTTACCAGGAAAATACGTACTTC.

This clone was detected once. The chain employs TRBV6-1 and TRBJ2-7; possible D gene TRBD1, 6 bases. The CDR3 runs to 16 residues. V lost 2 bases and J lost 4, with 18 bases in between. In germline, CDR1 is MNHNS, CDR2 SASEGT. CDR3 residues: CASSELLFVGAYEQYF. Here the CDR3 DNA reads TGTGCCAGCAGTGAACTCTTGTTCGTGGGGGCTTACGAGCAGTACTTC.

The chain links TRBV5-4 to TRBJ2-3; 12 bases fit TRBD2. The length of the CDR3 is 15 residues. The trim removed 6 bases at V and 6 bases at J, leaving 8 bases unmatched. The germline V gene encodes CDR1 SGHNT and CDR2 YYREEE (reference sequence). CDR3 in DNA: TGTGCCAGCAACCCTCTAGCGGGGGGGCCTGATACGCAGTATTTT. It encodes CASNPLAGGPDTQYF.

This chain joins TRBV25-1 and TRBJ2-5; 8 bases are shared with TRBD2. CDR3 size: 16 residues. Germline V gene data show CDR1 as MGHDK and CDR2 as SYGVNS. The V gene end was trimmed by 0 bases and the J gene end by 6 bases; junction bases not matched to a gene: 9. CDR3 bases: TGTGCCAGCAGTGAATATGGGGCGGGGGGCGAGAAGACCCAGTACTTC. This codes for CASSEYGAGGEKTQYF.

The CDR3 sequence is CASSAVRKGFPYEQYF. The CDR3 nucleotides read TGTGCCAGCAGTGCGGTTAGAAAGGGGTTCCCCTACGAGCAGTACTTC. The J gene is TRBJ2-7, the V gene TRBV2; weak D call: TRBD1 (5 bases). The CDR3 length is 16 residues. V was shortened by 4 bases and J by 2 bases, with 18 bases between the two germline ends. Germline V gene sequence: CDR1 SNHLY, CDR2 FYNNEI.

The chain uses TRBV28 and TRBJ1-3, with TRBD1 matching over 7 bases. There are 16 residues in the CDR3. V lost 5 bases, J lost 5 bases, and 12 bases stayed unmatched. Germline CDR1 MDHEN, CDR2 SYDVKM. The CDR3 nucleotides are TGTGCCAGCAGTGCCCTGGGGGCACAGGGGCGAAACACCATATATTTT. Residues: CASSALGAQGRNTIYF.

This chain connects TRBV7-9 to TRBJ1-3; 11 bases fit TRBD1. The length of the CDR3 is 15 residues. Germline-derived CDR1 and CDR2 are SEHNR and FQNEAQ (reference sequence). V dropped 4 bases and J dropped 4; count of bases not matched to a gene: 3. The CDR3 DNA sequence: TGTGCCAGCAGCTCCGGACAGGGGGCAGGAAACACCATATATTTT. Protein product: CASSSGQGAGNTIYF.

V and J are TRBV20-1 and TRBJ2-3; D is unclear. This CDR3 region has 13 residues. V was cut by 7 bases and J by 0 bases, with 11 bases left in between. CDR1 is DFQATT, CDR2 SNEGSKA, per germline (reference sequence). CDR3 nucleotide sequence: TGCAGTGTTCGTGAAACTAGCACAGATACGCAGTATTTT. Translating it yields CSVRETSTDTQYF.

The CDR3 loop reads CASSRAGGRYNEQFF. The DNA for the CDR3 is TGTGCCAGCAGCCGAGCGGGGGGCAGGTACAATGAGCAGTTCTTC. V is TRBV3-1 (or the pseudogene TRBV3-2) and J is TRBJ2-1, with 9 bases fitting TRBD2. V lost 4 bases to trimming and J lost 4 bases; unmatched junction nucleotides: 5. The CDR3 spans 15 residues. In germline, CDR1 is LGHDT, CDR2 YNNKEL (reference sequence).

V usage is TRBV2 and J usage is TRBJ1-2; D is unresolved. The CDR3 totals 15 residues. V was clipped by 0 bases and J by 2 bases, with 10 bases between them. The germline gives CDR1 SNHLY, CDR2 FYNNEI. The CDR3 nucleotides are TGTGCCAGCAGTGAAGCGCGGGCAGTAAACTATGGCTACACCTTC. This translates into CASSEARAVNYGYTF.

V usage is TRBV27 and J usage is TRBJ2-5; 8 bases align to TRBD1. Losses at the gene ends were 4 bases for V and 7 bases for J; bases not matched to a gene: 8. Germline lookup yields CDR1 MNHEY and CDR2 SMNVEV (reference sequence). The CDR3 length is 14 residues. The DNA for the CDR3 is TGTGCCAGCAGTTACCGGGACAGGCCGGGGACCCAGTACTTC. Amino acids: CASSYRDRPGTQYF.

This clone has only one observation. V gene TRBV19 combines with J gene TRBJ1-1; the D gene is possibly TRBD1 (6 bases). V was shortened by 3 bases and J by 4 bases, with 12 bases between the two germline ends. This CDR3 is 14 amino acids long. Germline-derived CDR1 and CDR2 are LNHDA and SQIVND (reference sequence). CDR3 coding DNA: TGTGCCAGTAGTATGGCACAGGGTATCACTGAAGCTTTCTTT. It translates to CASSMAQGITEAFF.

V is TRBV18 and J is TRBJ2-7, with D perhaps TRBD1 (5 bases). The CDR3 is made up of 13 amino acids. V lost 8 bases and J 4 bases, leaving 15 bases between the germline ends. Germline CDR1 reads KGHSH; CDR2 reads LQKENI. The CDR3 region is CASTNRILYEQYF. For the CDR3, the DNA is TGTGCCAGCACTAACAGGATACTATACGAGCAGTACTTC.

This chain joins TRBV4-3 and TRBJ1-4; no clear D. The length of the CDR3 is 18 residues. V gave up 2 bases and J gave up 1 base, with 17 bases separating them. CDR1 and CDR2 (germline): LGHNA, YSLEER. The CDR3 sequence: CASSQNLRARRTNEKLFF. The CDR3 nucleotides read TGCGCCAGCAGCCAAAATTTGCGGGCCCGCCGAACTAATGAAAAACTGTTTTTT.

V gene TRBV14 combines with J gene TRBJ1-2; TRBD1 matches at 8 bases. The CDR3 spans 16 residues. The V segment lost 1 base and the J segment 7 bases; nucleotides outside the gene matches: 11. Germline CDR1 and CDR2: SGHDN and FVKESK. The CDR3 spells CASSQVSRQGRPGYTF. In nucleotides, the CDR3 is TGTGCCAGCAGCCAAGTTAGCCGACAGGGGAGACCTGGCTACACCTTC.

The chain uses TRBV6-5 and TRBJ2-5; 7 bases match TRBD2. CDR3 length equals 15 residues. Trimming at V came to 5 bases and at J to 2 bases, leaving 8 bases not matched to a gene. Germline assignment: CDR1 MNHEY and CDR2 SVGAGI. In nucleotides, the CDR3 is TGTGCCAGCAGTCCGTGGGGGGGTCAACAAGAGACCCAGTACTTC. Translating it yields CASSPWGGQQETQYF.

The chain links TRBV2 to TRBJ1-3; tentatively, D is TRBD1 (6 bases). This CDR3 comprises 15 residues. The V and J ends lost 4 bases and 3 bases respectively, with 13 bases between them. Germline V lookup: CDR1 SNHLY, CDR2 FYNNEI. The CDR3 region is CASSGGGASGNTIYF. CDR3 bases: TGTGCCAGCAGTGGTGGGGGCGCGAGTGGAAACACCATATATTTT.

The gene calls are TRBV24-1 and TRBJ2-1; the match to TRBD2 covers 8 bases. The CDR3 sequence is 17 residues long. Germline CDR1 and CDR2: KGHDR and SFDVKD. After removal of 3 bases from V and 2 bases from J, the junction contained 8 bases not matched to a gene. The CDR3 nucleotides are TGTGCCACCAGTGATCCCGGGGGGGCGGGGGCCTACAATGAGCAGTTCTTC. Amino acid sequence: CATSDPGGAGAYNEQFF.

The CDR3 region is CASSPRDRDYEQYF. In DNA, the CDR3 is TGTGCCAGCTCCCCCAGGGACAGGGACTACGAGCAGTACTTC. The V call is TRBV18, the J call TRBJ2-7, with TRBD1 matching 9 bases. Trimming at V came to 6 bases and at J to 3 bases, leaving 6 bases not matched to a gene. The CDR3 sequence is 14 residues long. CDR1 and CDR2 (germline): KGHSH, LQKENI.

The V gene is TRBV29-1, the J gene TRBJ2-5; 8 bases line up with TRBD1. Trimming took 3 bases from V and 4 from J; bases not matched to a gene: 4. Germline loops: CDR1 SQVTM, CDR2 ANQGSEA. The CDR3 covers 13 residues. CDR3 sequence reads: CSVDPGQGETQYF. DNA of the CDR3: TGCAGCGTTGACCCCGGACAGGGAGAGACCCAGTACTTC.

CDR3 in DNA: TGCGCCAGCAGTGACGGGCAGGGGGGCAATCAGCCCCAGCATTTT. This sequence encodes CASSDGQGGNQPQHF. V and J are TRBV10-2 and TRBJ1-5; TRBD1 matches at 7 bases. The length of the CDR3 is 15 residues. J gave up 2 bases and V 3 bases, and 4 bases lay outside the gene matches. From germline, CDR1 is WSHSY and CDR2 SAAADI.

This clone was seen a single time. V usage is TRBV5-1 and J usage is TRBJ2-7; 9 nucleotides match TRBD1. This CDR3 region has 15 residues. Unmatched junction bases numbered 3, after V lost 0 bases and J lost 2 bases. The germline gives CDR1 SGHRS, CDR2 YFSETQ. Here the CDR3 reads CASSLGTGAAYEQYF. The CDR3 coding sequence is TGCGCCAGCAGCTTGGGGACAGGGGCCGCCTACGAGCAGTACTTC.